Listed here are 32 T cell receptor beta chains from one sample, sequenced in a study of identifying expanded T cells in peripheral blood. Repertoires were generated with immunoSEQ multiplex PCR, while TCRdb's copy carries only in-frame clones and drops some. The sample has around 63,000 clones, around 87% seen once. The sequencing sample was made of blood. The receptor set was obtained from a person aged 18 to 69 in good health.

The chain carries TRBV7-2 and TRBJ2-3; D tentatively reads TRBD1 or TRBD2 (6 bases each). The CDR3 covers 14 residues. V was shortened by 2 bases and J by 2 bases, with 8 bases between the two germline ends. Germline CDR1 reads SGHTA; CDR2 reads FQGNSA. The CDR3 loop reads CASSLRGVTDTQYF. CDR3 bases: TGTGCCAGCAGCTTAAGGGGGGTCACAGATACGCAGTATTTT. Looking up the rest from reference TRBV7-2 and TRBJ2-3 gives the full variable domain: GAGVSQSPSNKVTEKGKDVELRCDPISGHTALYWYRQSLGQGLEFLIYFQGNSAPDKSGLPSDRFSAERTGGSVSTLTIQRTQQEDSAVYLCASSLRGVTDTQYFGPGTRLTVL.

V is TRBV6-5 and J is TRBJ2-5, with D perhaps assigned TRBD1 or TRBD2 (5 bases each). V lost 6 bases and J lost 5, with 19 bases in between. Germline loops: CDR1 MNHEY, CDR2 SVGAGI. This CDR3 region has 15 residues. The chain's CDR3 is CASSPSWGRGETQYF. DNA for the CDR3: TGTGCCAGCAGCCCGAGTTGGGGGAGAGGGGAGACCCAGTACTTC.

The rearrangement joins TRBV27 to TRBJ2-2, with 9 bases aligning to TRBD1. Germline assignment: CDR1 MNHEY and CDR2 SMNVEV (reference sequence). V trimming: 6 bases; J trimming: 0 bases; junction bases outside the gene matches: 5. This CDR3 is 16 amino acids long. The CDR3 reads CASRQGDRANTGELFF. In DNA form, the CDR3 reads TGTGCCAGCAGACAGGGGGACAGGGCGAACACCGGGGAGCTGTTTTTT.

V is TRBV19 and J is TRBJ2-5; 9 bases map to TRBD1. CDR1 LNHDA and CDR2 SQIVND come from the germline V gene (reference sequence). This CDR3 has 16 residues. The V gene end was trimmed by 5 bases and the J gene end by 5 bases; junction bases not matched to a gene: 12. CDR3 nucleotides: TGTGCCAGTAGTGACCCAAGGGGACAGGGTCGGGAGACCCAGTACTTC. It specifies CASSDPRGQGRETQYF.

This clone has just a few counts. This rearrangement joins TRBV5-1 to TRBJ2-7; D not resolved. The CDR3 contains 13 residues. Germline CDR1 and CDR2: SGHRS and YFSETQ. V lost 0 bases, J lost 6 bases, and 10 bases lay in between. CDR3 DNA: TGCGCCAGCAGCTTGGAACTCCATGGCGAGCAGTACTTC. It yields the protein CASSLELHGEQYF.

The chain employs TRBV11-3 and TRBJ2-3, with D maybe TRBD2 (6 bases). The V end was cut by 0 bases, the J end by 4 bases, with 11 bases between. The CDR3 extends over 15 amino acids. Germline assignment: CDR1 SGHNT and CDR2 YENEEA. This chain's CDR3 is CASSLDGSMSDTQYF. The CDR3, as DNA: TGTGCCAGCAGCTTAGACGGGAGTATGTCAGATACGCAGTATTTT.

The chain uses TRBV18 and TRBJ2-1, with 13 nucleotides matching TRBD2. CDR1 is KGHSH and CDR2 is LQKENI in the germline V gene. Trimming took 6 bases from V and 6 from J; bases not matched to a gene: 14. CDR3 length equals 18 residues. CDR3 DNA sequence: TGTGCCAGCTCTCTGCTAGGGGGACTAGCGGGATCAGTCAATGAGCAGTTCTTC. This translates into CASSLLGGLAGSVNEQFF.

This sequence joins TRBV19 and TRBJ2-7; the D is unclear. The CDR3 sequence is 14 residues long. Trimming shortened V by 2 bases and J by 3 bases, and 11 bases separated the two germline ends. CDR1 LNHDA and CDR2 SQIVND come from the germline V gene (reference sequence). The CDR3 DNA sequence: TGTGCCAGTAGTATAAGCGTAACGAGCTACGAGCAGTACTTC. Amino acids: CASSISVTSYEQYF.

The chain combines TRBV29-1 with TRBJ2-1, with TRBD2 identical over 10 bases. The V gene end was trimmed by 0 bases and the J gene end by 7 bases; junction bases not matched to a gene: 9. The CDR3 covers 16 residues. In germline, CDR1 is SQVTM, CDR2 ANQGSEA. CDR3 DNA sequence: TGCAGCGTTGAAGATCCGAAGCGGGAGGGCCTTAATGAGCAGTTCTTC. It specifies CSVEDPKREGLNEQFF.

The chain has TRBV29-1 and TRBJ2-7; possibly TRBD2 for D (5 bases). Deletions cut 5 bases from V and 0 bases from J, with 11 bases between. This CDR3 is 13 amino acids long. Per the germline V gene, CDR1 is SQVTM and CDR2 is ANQGSEA. The CDR3 here is CSVKFRDSYEQYF. The CDR3 DNA sequence: TGCAGCGTTAAGTTTCGGGACTCCTACGAGCAGTACTTC.

J is TRBJ2-7 and V is TRBV30; 7 bases align to TRBD2. Germline CDR1 is GTSNPN and CDR2 is SVGIG (reference sequence). J gave up 2 bases and V 0 bases, and 1 base lay outside the gene matches. The length of the CDR3 is 13 residues. The CDR3 DNA follows: TGTGCCTGGAGTGTAGGACTAGCCTACGAGCAGTACTTC. Translating gives CAWSVGLAYEQYF.

This chain joins TRBV6-1 and TRBJ1-4; TRBD1 might be the D (6 bases). CDR1 and CDR2 from the germline V gene are MNHNS and SASEGT. Trimming pared 4 bases from V and 4 bases from J, leaving 16 bases between. CDR3 length: 16 amino acids. The CDR3 DNA is TGTGCCAGCAGTGCCCCGGGGGGGGCAAATAATGAAAAACTGTTTTTT. It encodes CASSAPGGANNEKLFF.

The CDR3 DNA follows: TGTGCCAGCAGCTTAACACAGGCCGGCTACAATGAGCAGTTCTTC. Its protein product is CASSLTQAGYNEQFF. The chain carries TRBV7-3 and TRBJ2-1, with a weak D call TRBD1 (5 bases). Looked up from germline, CDR1 is SGHTA and CDR2 is FQGTGA. The CDR3 covers 15 residues. V was cut by 0 bases and J by 3 bases, with 9 bases left in between.

The table lists this clone with a count of one. The chain combines TRBV10-3 with TRBJ1-4; tentative D call: TRBD1 (5 bases). Germline values: CDR1 ENHRY, CDR2 SYGVKD. Trimming shortened V by 8 bases and J by 5 bases, and 18 bases separated the two germline ends. The CDR3 extends over 15 amino acids. The CDR3 nucleotides read TGTGCCATCGGATCGGACGGGGGAGAGAATGAAAAACTGTTTTTT. It yields the protein CAIGSDGGENEKLFF.

J is TRBJ2-4 and V is TRBV7-9; 7 bases match TRBD1. Germline lookup yields CDR1 SEHNR and CDR2 FQNEAQ (reference sequence). The CDR3 contains 17 residues. Trimming at V came to 4 bases and at J to 1 base, leaving 10 bases not matched to a gene. The CDR3 DNA follows: TGTGCCAGCAGCTCTTGGCAGGGGGACCCGGCCAAAAACATTCAGTACTTC. Residues: CASSSWQGDPAKNIQYF.

The rearrangement links TRBV7-2 to TRBJ2-3; D remains unclear. The CDR3 loop spans 12 amino acids. The germline gives CDR1 SGHTA, CDR2 FQGNSA. The V gene lost 3 bases and the J gene lost 2 bases, with 3 bases spanning the gap. CDR3 coding DNA: TGTGCCAGCAGCTTGGACACAGATACGCAGTATTTT. Translation gives CASSLDTDTQYF.

The rearrangement joins TRBV6-1 to TRBJ1-2; possible D gene TRBD1, 5 bases. The germline V and J ends were trimmed by 8 bases and 4 bases, with 20 bases remaining between them. Germline lookup yields CDR1 MNHNS and CDR2 SASEGT. This CDR3 has 15 amino acids. The CDR3 protein is CASRIGRDLFYGYTF. The CDR3 coding sequence is TGTGCCAGCCGGATTGGCAGGGATCTCTTCTATGGCTACACCTTC.

The chain couples TRBV6-4 to TRBJ2-1; the D gene is possibly TRBD2 (6 bases). Between the trimmed V and J ends, which lost 4 bases and 4 bases, there was a span of 14 bases. This CDR3 has 15 residues. The germline gives CDR1 MRHNA, CDR2 SNTAGT. CDR3 in DNA: TGTGCCAGCAGTGTTTCTAGCGATGATTACAATGAGCAGTTCTTC. Protein product: CASSVSSDDYNEQFF.

The chain links TRBV20-1 to TRBJ2-7; the D is unclear. Germline V gene data show CDR1 as DFQATT and CDR2 as SNEGSKA (reference sequence). This CDR3 is built from 11 residues. V lost 6 bases, J lost 6 bases, and 12 bases lay in between. The CDR3 protein is CSALGPREQYF. CDR3 nucleotide sequence: TGCAGTGCCCTTGGCCCGCGCGAGCAGTACTTC.

V is TRBV7-2 and J is TRBJ2-5; D might be TRBD1 (6 bases). The CDR3 covers 14 residues. Germline values: CDR1 SGHTA, CDR2 FQGNSA. The V end lost 6 bases, the J end lost 1 base, and 12 bases lay between the germline ends. The CDR3 region has the DNA TGTGCCAGCAGGCCGCGCAGGGGCCAAGAGACCCAGTACTTC. The encoded protein is CASRPRRGQETQYF.

The chain employs TRBV28 and TRBJ2-7; D call uncertain. Looked up from germline, CDR1 is MDHEN and CDR2 is SYDVKM. This CDR3 has 13 residues. The V and J ends lost 2 bases and 3 bases respectively, with 8 bases between them. CDR3 DNA: TGTGCCAGCAGTTTAAGTGGCTACTACGAGCAGTACTTC. Translation gives CASSLSGYYEQYF.

V usage is TRBV14 and J usage is TRBJ1-1, with D perhaps matching TRBD1 (5 bases). The CDR3 is made up of 14 amino acids. V lost 5 bases to trimming and J lost 1 base, with 11 bases between them. The V gene's germline CDR1 is SGHDN and CDR2 FVKESK. CDR3 nucleotides: TGTGCCAGCAGCTCTTGGACACCGAACACTGAAGCTTTCTTT. It codes for CASSSWTPNTEAFF.

A single count supports this clone. The chain is built from TRBV28 and TRBJ2-7; D is unresolved. V shed 2 bases and J shed 3 bases, with 11 bases lying between them. CDR3 size: 14 residues. Germline CDR1 is MDHEN and CDR2 is SYDVKM. CDR3 region: CASSLPLTYYEQYF. CDR3 bases: TGTGCCAGCAGTTTACCCCTGACGTACTACGAGCAGTACTTC. The full variable domain, in which reference TRBV28 and TRBJ2-7 provide the parts outside the CDR3, is DVKVTQSSRYLVKRTGEKVFLECVQDMDHENMFWYRQDPGLGLRLIYFSYDVKMKEKGDIPEGYSVSREKKERFSLILESASTNQTSMYLCASSLPLTYYEQYFGPGTRLTVT.

The chain couples TRBV9 to TRBJ1-2; 8 nucleotides line up with TRBD1. The CDR3 sequence is 15 residues long. V gave up 4 bases and J gave up 3 bases; unmatched junction bases: 8. CDR1 is SGDLS, CDR2 YYNGEE, per germline. For the CDR3, the DNA is TGTGCCAGCAGCCTAGGGGACAGGACTCACTATGGCTACACCTTC. This encodes CASSLGDRTHYGYTF.

The chain links TRBV5-1 to TRBJ2-1, with 10 bases that match TRBD2. In germline, CDR1 is SGHRS, CDR2 YFSETQ. After removal of 0 bases from V and 6 bases from J, the junction contained 6 bases not matched to a gene. The CDR3 extends over 16 amino acids. CDR3 sequence reads: CASSLDLAGVGNEQFF. For the CDR3, the DNA is TGCGCCAGCAGCTTGGATCTAGCGGGAGTGGGCAATGAGCAGTTCTTC. The variable domain in full, with the rest retrieved from reference TRBV5-1 and TRBJ2-1, is KAGVTQTPRYLIKTRGQQVTLSCSPISGHRSVSWYQQTPGQGLQFLFEYFSETQRNKGNFPGRFSGRQFSNSRSEMNVSTLELGDSALYLCASSLDLAGVGNEQFFGPGTRLTVL.

The V gene is TRBV5-6, the J gene TRBJ1-3; D unresolved. In germline, CDR1 is SGHDT, CDR2 YYEEEE. The CDR3 runs to 14 residues. The germline V and J ends were trimmed by 4 bases and 1 base, with 9 bases remaining between them. The CDR3 here is CASSAGWSGNTIYF. In DNA form, the CDR3 reads TGTGCCAGCAGCGCGGGCTGGTCTGGAAACACCATATATTTT.

The gene calls are TRBV5-6 and TRBJ2-4; the D call may be TRBD1 or TRBD2 (5 bases each). The CDR3 runs to 16 residues. The V and J ends lost 2 bases and 6 bases respectively, with 18 bases between them. Germline CDR1 reads SGHDT; CDR2 reads YYEEEE. The CDR3 nucleotides are TGTGCCAGCAGCTTATATCTTATGGGGACGGGAAACATTCAGTACTTC. Its protein is CASSLYLMGTGNIQYF.

The rearrangement uses TRBV29-1 and TRBJ1-2, with 7 bases fitting TRBD1. CDR3 length: 14 residues. Germline V gene lookup returns CDR1 SQVTM and CDR2 ANQGSEA. With V trimmed by 4 bases and J by 0 bases, 5 bases remained unmatched. In DNA, the CDR3 is TGCAGCGTTGTATACAGGGGTGCTAACTATGGCTACACCTTC. Amino acids: CSVVYRGANYGYTF. Variable domain in full (rest from reference TRBV29-1 and TRBJ1-2): SAVISQKPSRDICQRGTSLTIQCQVDSQVTMMFWYRQQPGQSLTLIATANQGSEATYESGFVIDKFPISRPNLTFSTLTVSNMSPEDSSIYLCSVVYRGANYGYTFGSGTRLTVV.

This sequence joins TRBV27 and TRBJ2-1; D possibly corresponds to TRBD2 (5 bases). The CDR3 spans 15 residues. CDR1 is MNHEY and CDR2 is SMNVEV in the germline V gene (reference sequence). V was shortened by 8 bases and J by 2 bases, with 16 bases between the two germline ends. CDR3 sequence: CASSPLGRAYNEQFF. CDR3 sequence (DNA): TGTGCCAGCTCCCCCTTAGGGCGGGCCTACAATGAGCAGTTCTTC.

The V gene is TRBV7-9, the J gene TRBJ2-7; no clear D. V lost 1 base and J lost 6, with 7 bases in between. CDR3 size: 12 residues. Germline V lookup: CDR1 SEHNR, CDR2 FQNEAQ (reference sequence). The CDR3 sequence is CASSLVSREQYF. In DNA, the CDR3 is TGTGCCAGCAGCTTAGTATCGCGCGAGCAGTACTTC.

This chain uses TRBV4-2 with TRBJ2-7; D is undetermined. Germline V gene lookup returns CDR1 LGHNA and CDR2 YNFKEQ. CDR3 length: 11 amino acids. Trimming removed 11 bases at V and 0 bases at J, with 8 bases between. This CDR3 is CAVLSSYEQYF. CDR3 DNA sequence: TGTGCCGTACTTAGCTCCTACGAGCAGTACTTC.

The genes are TRBV5-6 and TRBJ1-1; D perhaps matches TRBD1 (6 bases). The CDR3 covers 16 residues. Trimming shortened V by 3 bases and J by 1 base, and 16 bases separated the two germline ends. From germline, CDR1 is SGHDT and CDR2 YYEEEE. CDR3 in DNA: TGTGCCAGCAGCTCCCCGGGGGCGAGGGGGAACACTGAAGCTTTCTTT. This codes for CASSSPGARGNTEAFF.